Sequencing of this TCR beta chain was carried out in a study of patients and donors after allogeneic stem cell transplantation. Trimming took 3 bases from V and 2 from J, leaving 14 bases between them. The length of the CDR3 is 15 residues. Per germline, CDR1 LGHDT and CDR2 YNNKEL (reference sequence). TCRdb re-derived calls from the RT-PCR reads in MiXCR, one entry per CDR3 protein. This table has 80,000 to 90,000 distinct CDR3 sequences, around 49% appearing once. Sequenced sample: blood, either unsorted or a sorted T cell fraction (not recorded which). This chain joins TRBV3-1 and TRBJ2-7; D is possibly TRBD1 (7 bases). The origin of this receptor is a human donor who was either an allogeneic HSCT recipient or a stem cell or donor lymphocyte infusion donor (not recorded which). It is not recorded whose cells these are; they may come from a transplant donor. The chain's CDR3 is CASSHPGGLAYEQYF. Written as DNA, the CDR3 is TGTGCCAGCAGCCACCCAGGGGGGCTTGCCTACGAGCAGTACTTC.